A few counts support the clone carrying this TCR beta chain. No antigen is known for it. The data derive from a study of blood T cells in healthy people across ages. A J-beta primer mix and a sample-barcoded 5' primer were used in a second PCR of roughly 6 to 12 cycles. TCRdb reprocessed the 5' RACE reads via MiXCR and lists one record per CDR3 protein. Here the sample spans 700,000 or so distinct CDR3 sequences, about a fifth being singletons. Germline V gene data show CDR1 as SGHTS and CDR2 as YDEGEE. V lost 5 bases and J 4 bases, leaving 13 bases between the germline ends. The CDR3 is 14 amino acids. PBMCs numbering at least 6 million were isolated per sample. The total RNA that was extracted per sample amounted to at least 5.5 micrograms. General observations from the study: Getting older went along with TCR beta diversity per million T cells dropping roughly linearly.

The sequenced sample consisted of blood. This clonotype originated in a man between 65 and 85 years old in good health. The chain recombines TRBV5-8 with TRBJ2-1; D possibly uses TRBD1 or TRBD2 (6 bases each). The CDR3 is CASRRRGGYNEQFF. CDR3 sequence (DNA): TGTGCCAGCAGGCGCCGAGGGGGGTACAATGAGCAGTTCTTC.